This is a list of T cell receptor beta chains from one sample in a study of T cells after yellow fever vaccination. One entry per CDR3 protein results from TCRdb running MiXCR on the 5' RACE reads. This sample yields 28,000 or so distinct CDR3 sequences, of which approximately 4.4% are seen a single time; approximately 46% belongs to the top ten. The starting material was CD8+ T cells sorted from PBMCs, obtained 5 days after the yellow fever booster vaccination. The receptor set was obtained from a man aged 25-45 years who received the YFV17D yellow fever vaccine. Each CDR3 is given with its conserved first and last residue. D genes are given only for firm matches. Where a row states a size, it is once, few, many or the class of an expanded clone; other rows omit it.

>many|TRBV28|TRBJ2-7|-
CASSTSDTPPYEQYF
TGTGCCAGCAGCACTTCGGACACCCCTCCCTACGAGCAGTACTTC
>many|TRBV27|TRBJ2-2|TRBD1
CATGPGQGAIGELFF
TGTGCCACGGGTCCCGGACAGGGGGCCATCGGGGAGCTGTTTTTT
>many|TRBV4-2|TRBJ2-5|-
CASSSNYQETQYF
TGTGCCAGCAGCTCTAACTACCAAGAGACCCAGTACTTC
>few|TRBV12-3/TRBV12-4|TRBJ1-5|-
CASSFWLSNQPQHF
TGTGCCAGCAGTTTTTGGTTAAGCAATCAGCCCCAGCATTTT
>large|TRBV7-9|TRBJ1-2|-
CASSGALNYGYTF
TGTGCCAGCAGCGGGGCCCTCAACTATGGCTACACCTTC
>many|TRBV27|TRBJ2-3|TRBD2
CASSTTSGRLVDTQYF
TGTGCCAGCAGCACGACTAGCGGGAGGCTGGTAGATACGCAGTATTTT
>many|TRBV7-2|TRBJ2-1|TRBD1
CASSFPTGGSYNEQFF
TGTGCCAGCAGCTTCCCGACAGGGGGATCCTACAATGAGCAGTTCTTC
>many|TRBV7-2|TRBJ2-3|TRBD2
CASSFSGRADTQYF
TGTGCCAGCAGCTTCAGCGGGAGGGCAGATACGCAGTATTTT
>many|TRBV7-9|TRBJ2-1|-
CASMLGVHNEQFF
TGTGCCAGCATGCTGGGGGTACACAATGAGCAGTTCTTC
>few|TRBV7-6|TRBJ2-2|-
CASSLGGTGELFF
TGTGCCAGCAGCTTAGGGGGAACCGGGGAGCTGTTTTTT
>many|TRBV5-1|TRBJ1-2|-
CASRTVNDGYTF
TGCGCCAGCAGGACTGTGAATGACGGCTACACCTTC
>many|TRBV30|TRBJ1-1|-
CAWSLSVSGGTEAFF
TGTGCCTGGAGCTTATCCGTGTCAGGTGGGACTGAAGCTTTCTTT
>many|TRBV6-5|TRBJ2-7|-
CASSYFRTVSSYEQYF
TGTGCCAGCAGTTATTTTCGGACGGTTAGCTCCTACGAGCAGTACTTC
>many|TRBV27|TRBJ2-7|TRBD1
CASRTAGGSYEQYF
TGTGCCAGCAGAACCGCAGGGGGTTCCTACGAGCAGTACTTC
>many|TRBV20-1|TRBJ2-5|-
CSASVQAEQETQYF
TGCAGTGCTAGTGTCCAAGCGGAGCAAGAGACCCAGTACTTC
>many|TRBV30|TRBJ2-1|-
CAWSWIRAGDEQFF
TGTGCCTGGAGTTGGATCCGTGCCGGGGATGAGCAGTTCTTC
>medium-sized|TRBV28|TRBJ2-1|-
CAIRPPGPYNEQFF
TGTGCCATAAGACCCCCGGGCCCCTACAATGAGCAGTTCTTC
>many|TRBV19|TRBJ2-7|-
CASSTAGAVWDEQYF
TGTGCCAGTAGCACTGCGGGGGCCGTGTGGGACGAGCAGTACTTC
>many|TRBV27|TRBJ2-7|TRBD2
CASSYTSGSYEQYF
TGTGCCAGCAGCTATACTAGCGGCTCCTACGAGCAGTACTTC
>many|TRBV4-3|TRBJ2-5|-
CASSLSGSASRETQYF
TGCGCCAGCAGCCTCAGTGGGTCGGCGAGCCGAGAGACCCAGTACTTC
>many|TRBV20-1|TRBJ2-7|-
CSARDTWGRYEQYF
TGCAGTGCTAGAGATACTTGGGGCCGCTACGAGCAGTACTTC
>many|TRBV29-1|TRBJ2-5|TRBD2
CSALWSSGRGETQYF
TGCAGCGCCCTATGGTCTAGCGGGAGAGGTGAGACCCAGTACTTC
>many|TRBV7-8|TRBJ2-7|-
CASSSSGVGEQYF
TGTGCCAGCAGCTCATCCGGGGTAGGCGAGCAGTACTTC
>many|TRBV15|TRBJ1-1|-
CATSRDGYTEAFF
TGTGCCACCAGCAGAGACGGATACACTGAAGCTTTCTTT
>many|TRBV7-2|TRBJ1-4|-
CASSLAPGVANEKLFF
TGTGCCAGCAGCTTAGCGCCGGGGGTGGCTAATGAAAAACTGTTTTTT
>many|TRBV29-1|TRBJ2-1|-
CSVDPSTVNEQFF
TGCAGCGTTGATCCTAGCACGGTGAATGAGCAGTTCTTC
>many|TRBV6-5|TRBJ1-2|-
CASSSSGIGGYGYTF
TGTGCCAGCAGTTCATCCGGGATTGGGGGTTATGGCTACACCTTC
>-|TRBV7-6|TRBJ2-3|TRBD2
CASTLEGWTSGTDTQYF
TGTGCCAGCACCTTAGAGGGGTGGACTAGCGGCACAGATACGCAGTATTTT
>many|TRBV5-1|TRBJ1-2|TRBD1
CASSKGQGALGYTF
TGCGCCAGCAGCAAGGGACAGGGGGCGCTTGGCTACACCTTC
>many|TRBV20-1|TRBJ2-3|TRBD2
CSAGGLADTDTQYF
TGCAGTGCTGGGGGACTAGCGGACACAGATACGCAGTATTTT
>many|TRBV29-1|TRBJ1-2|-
CSVEDSGANYGYTF
TGCAGCGTTGAAGATTCAGGGGCTAACTATGGCTACACCTTC
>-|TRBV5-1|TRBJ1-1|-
CASSSAGSINTEAFF
TGCGCCAGCAGCTCGGCGGGCAGCATCAACACTGAAGCTTTCTTT
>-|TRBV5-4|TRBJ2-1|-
CASSGGRTMTNEQFF
TGTGCCAGCAGCGGGGGGCGAACAATGACCAATGAGCAGTTCTTC
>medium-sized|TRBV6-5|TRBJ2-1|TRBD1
CASSYRGTGERNEQFF
TGTGCCAGCAGTTATAGAGGGACAGGGGAACGCAATGAGCAGTTCTTC
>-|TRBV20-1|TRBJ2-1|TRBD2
CCVPDRTSGSVWQFF
TGCTGTGTTCCAGACCGGACTAGCGGGAGTGTCTGGCAGTTCTTC
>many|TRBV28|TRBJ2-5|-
CASSLTSNADGETQYF
TGTGCCAGCAGTTTAACTTCGAACGCCGATGGAGAGACCCAGTACTTC
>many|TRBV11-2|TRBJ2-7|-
CASSLDGAPYEQYF
TGTGCCAGCAGCTTAGATGGGGCACCCTACGAGCAGTACTTC
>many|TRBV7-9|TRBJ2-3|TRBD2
CASSSSGSSTDTQYF
TGTGCCAGCAGCTCTAGCGGGTCCAGCACAGATACGCAGTATTTT
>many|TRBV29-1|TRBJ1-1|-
CSVATNTEAFF
TGCAGCGTCGCCACGAACACTGAAGCTTTCTTT
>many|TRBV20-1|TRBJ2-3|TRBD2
CSAPKVLAGTDTQYF
TGCAGTGCTCCCAAGGTGCTAGCGGGAACAGATACGCAGTATTTT
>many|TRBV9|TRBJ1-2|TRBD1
CASSGDRLPDYGYTF
TGTGCCAGCAGCGGGGACAGGCTCCCGGACTATGGCTACACCTTC